This record covers a single T cell receptor beta chain. The source of the sample is a study of blood T cell repertoires in COVID-19. Study summary: Specimens from acute and convalescent COVID-19 originated in the United States, Italy and Spain. PBMCs, B-cell-depleted T cells, or T cells were the source of the cDNA or gDNA that made up the material.

The germline V gene has CDR1 MNHEY and CDR2 SVGAGI. Trimming cost V 8 bases and J 0 bases, with 10 bases left between them. The CDR3 length is 13 residues. Study processing details: The assay estimated nucleated cells by amplifying reference gene primers. Using immunoSEQ multiplex PCR, the repertoire was profiled, and TCRdb retains in-frame clones only, with some absent. V and J calls and clone size are those listed in that table; D and trimming were worked out from the DNA. The profile shows around 56,000 clones, around 86% of them singletons. The sample consisted of peripheral blood. This sequence originates from a woman at least 80 years old with active or convalescent COVID-19. This rearrangement joins TRBV6-5 to TRBJ1-1; D not certain. The CDR3 sequence: CASSQIMNTEAFF. The CDR3 DNA sequence: TGTGCCAGCTCACAGATCATGAACACTGAAGCTTTCTTT.